This T cell receptor (beta chain) was sequenced for a study of blood T cells in healthy people across ages. To note about this clonotype: Its antigen is not known.

This CDR3 is 10 amino acids long. CDR1 is SQVTM and CDR2 is ANQGSEA in the germline V gene. The second PCR ran about 7 to 12 cycles with a sample-barcoded 5' primer and J-beta primers. TCRdb re-called the 5' RACE reads through MiXCR, storing one row per CDR3 protein. The sample has approximately 320,000 distinct CDR3 sequences, 25% to 30% seen once; the top ten hold over 25%. General study results and limits: No conclusive comparison of naive versus antigen-experienced cells was possible with unsorted PBMCs.

The sample comprised blood. The chain carries TRBV29-1 and TRBJ2-5; D unresolved. The J call could be wrong; TRBJ2-1 is a better fit for the DNA end. This receptor was identified in a woman in her 70s in good health. The CDR3 DNA sequence: TGCAGCGGGTCTTACAATGAGCAGTTCTTC. It yields the protein CSGSYNEQFF.